The 30 T cell receptor beta chains listed next were all sequenced from one sample in a study of patients and donors after allogeneic stem cell transplantation. Each CDR3 protein gets one entry after TCRdb re-called the RT-PCR reads with MiXCR. The sample includes roughly 940,000 distinct CDR3 sequences, more than 15% of them seen just once. Source material: blood, either unsorted or a sorted T cell fraction (not recorded which). These receptors all come from a human donor who was either an allogeneic HSCT recipient or a stem cell or donor lymphocyte infusion donor (not recorded which). It is not recorded whose cells these are; they may come from a transplant donor.

This clonotype was picked up a small number of times. This sequence joins TRBV6-2 or TRBV6-3 and TRBJ2-1; D remains unclear. V was pared by 0 bases and J by 8 bases, with 11 bases between. Germline V gene lookup returns CDR1 MNHEY and CDR2 SVGEGT. The length of the CDR3 is 14 residues. CDR3 amino acids: CASSYSWSYDEQFF. The CDR3 bases are TGTGCCAGCAGTTACTCGTGGTCGTACGATGAGCAGTTCTTC.

Written as DNA, the CDR3 is TGCGCCAGCAGCCAAGAGCGAGAAACGACCTTCAATGAGCAGTTCTTC. Its protein is CASSQERETTFNEQFF. The V gene is TRBV4-3, the J gene TRBJ2-1; no clear D gene. Trimming cost V 0 bases and J 6 bases, with 15 bases left between them. The germline V gene encodes CDR1 LGHNA and CDR2 YSLEER. This CDR3 comprises 16 residues.

V and J are TRBV12-3 or TRBV12-4 and TRBJ1-2; D unclear. The CDR3 contains 16 residues. V was clipped by 7 bases and J by 3 bases, with 21 bases between them. The CDR3 nucleotides read TGTGCCAGCACCCCCCTGCGGGCAGGCCGCGACTATGGCTACACCTTC. This sequence encodes CASTPLRAGRDYGYTF.

The chain couples TRBV9 to TRBJ1-4, with D possibly matching TRBD1 (5 bases). The CDR3 is 18 residues long. Germline V gives CDR1 SGDLS, CDR2 YYNGEE. Trimming removed 2 bases from V and 2 bases from J, with 19 bases in between. The DNA for the CDR3 is TGTGCCAGCAGCGTTGGGTACTCTTCAGGGACTACTAATGAAAAACTGTTTTTT. This codes for CASSVGYSSGTTNEKLFF.

Many counts were recorded for this clonotype. The V and J genes are TRBV27 and TRBJ2-2; weak D call: TRBD2 (6 bases). The CDR3 contains 14 residues. Trimming stripped 6 bases from V and 3 bases from J, with 11 bases between. Germline CDR1 is MNHEY and CDR2 is SMNVEV (reference sequence). CDR3 bases: TGTGCCAGCAGCTCGGGACTTTACACCGGGGAGCTGTTTTTT. Translated, it gives CASSSGLYTGELFF.

This clonotype was found a few times. CDR3 residues: CATSRGGRGRTTEAFF. CDR3 coding DNA: TGTGCCACCAGCAGAGGGGGAAGGGGTAGGACCACTGAAGCTTTCTTT. The chain combines TRBV15 with TRBJ1-1; maybe TRBD1 (5 bases). With 1 base removed from V and 4 bases from J, the gap between germline ends came to 16 bases. The CDR3 runs to 16 residues. CDR1 is LNHNV, CDR2 YYDKDF, per germline (reference sequence).

The J gene is TRBJ1-1, the V gene TRBV20-1; weak D call: TRBD1 (6 bases). This CDR3 contains 15 residues. The germline V gene has CDR1 DFQATT and CDR2 SNEGSKA (reference sequence). V was clipped by 0 bases and J by 0 bases, with 11 bases between them. The CDR3 DNA follows: TGCAGTGCTAGAGATCTCCGGGGGCTGAACACTGAAGCTTTCTTT. Translation: CSARDLRGLNTEAFF.

The genes are TRBV18 and TRBJ1-4; unclear D gene. Trimming removed 0 bases from V and 3 bases from J, with 11 bases in between. The CDR3 runs to 16 residues. The germline V gene has CDR1 KGHSH and CDR2 LQKENI. The CDR3 nucleotides read TGTGCCAGCTCACCACCCTCGAGGCTATCTAATGAAAAACTGTTTTTT. Encoded protein: CASSPPSRLSNEKLFF. The variable domain in full, with the rest retrieved from reference TRBV18 and TRBJ1-4, is NAGVMQNPRHLVRRRGQEARLRCSPMKGHSHVYWYRQLPEEGLKFMVYLQKENIIDESGMPKERFSAEFPKEGPSILRIQQVVRGDSAAYFCASSPPSRLSNEKLFFGSGTQLSVL.

The rearrangement links TRBV20-1 to TRBJ1-1, with D perhaps TRBD1 (6 bases). The CDR3 is 11 amino acids. The ends were cut back, 2 bases at V and 11 bases at J, with 12 bases in the middle. The V gene's germline CDR1 is DFQATT and CDR2 SNEGSKA (reference sequence). The CDR3 loop reads CSARPRGAAFF. In DNA, the CDR3 is TGCAGTGCTAGACCCAGGGGAGCGGCTTTCTTT.

V usage is TRBV6-1 and J usage is TRBJ2-5; weak D call: TRBD1 (6 bases). Trimming took off 10 bases at V and 1 base at J, with 16 bases between the two ends. Germline CDR1 and CDR2: MNHNS and SASEGT. The CDR3 sequence is 14 residues long. The CDR3 spells CATHRARGQETQYF. The CDR3 DNA is TGTGCCACCCACAGGGCGAGAGGCCAAGAGACCCAGTACTTC.

This chain links TRBV4-1 with TRBJ2-1; TRBD2 matches 7 bases. This CDR3 contains 15 residues. Trimming at V came to 4 bases and at J to 8 bases, leaving 11 bases not matched to a gene. The germline V gene has CDR1 MGHRA and CDR2 YSYEKL. The CDR3 coding sequence is TGCGCCAGCAGCCTCCGGACTAGAGAGTTAGATGAGCAGTTCTTC. Protein sequence: CASSLRTRELDEQFF.

This clonotype was observed a handful of times. The chain has TRBV12-3 or TRBV12-4 and TRBJ1-5, with D tentatively TRBD1 (5 bases). This CDR3 comprises 15 residues. The V end lost 6 bases, the J end lost 0 bases, and 12 bases lay between the germline ends. CDR3 region: CASSYSDSSNQPQHF. The CDR3 region has the DNA TGTGCCAGCAGCTATAGTGACAGTAGCAATCAGCCCCAGCATTTT.

This clonotype occurred a few times. This chain connects TRBV12-3 or TRBV12-4 to TRBJ2-2; D is possibly TRBD2 (5 bases). The CDR3 contains 14 residues. Trimming took 6 bases from V and 6 from J, leaving 14 bases between them. The CDR3 loop reads CASRAGENPGELFF. CDR3 in DNA: TGTGCCAGCAGGGCCGGGGAAAATCCCGGGGAGCTGTTTTTT.

At least ten counts were recorded for this clonotype. This chain links TRBV14 with TRBJ2-1; 11 bases fit TRBD2. This CDR3 has 16 amino acids. Per germline, CDR1 SGHDN and CDR2 FVKESK. V was pared by 0 bases and J by 7 bases, with 5 bases of the junction left unmatched. CDR3 region: CASSQDLAGGPNEQFF. The CDR3, as DNA: TGTGCCAGCAGCCAAGATTTAGCGGGAGGGCCGAATGAGCAGTTCTTC.

This clonotype was recorded at least ten times. The chain links TRBV9 to TRBJ2-3; D is unclear. Germline values: CDR1 SGDLS, CDR2 YYNGEE. The CDR3 spans 13 residues. Trimming stripped 0 bases from V and 1 base from J, with 3 bases between. For the CDR3, the DNA is TGTGCCAGCAGCGTAGGAGGCACAGATACGCAGTATTTT. Translation: CASSVGGTDTQYF. Looking up the rest from reference TRBV9 and TRBJ2-3 gives the full variable domain: DSGVTQTPKHLITATGQRVTLRCSPRSGDLSVYWYQQSLDQGLQFLIQYYNGEERAKGNILERFSAQQFPDLHSELNLSSLELGDSALYFCASSVGGTDTQYFGPGTRLTVL.

This sequence joins TRBV20-1 and TRBJ1-3; D not certain. The CDR3 loop spans 11 amino acids. Germline loops: CDR1 DFQATT, CDR2 SNEGSKA (reference sequence). Trimming left V 3 bases short and J 8 bases short, with 8 bases between. The DNA of the CDR3 is TGCAGTGCTAGGGTGGTGGACACCATATATTTT. Translation gives CSARVVDTIYF.

The rearrangement links TRBV7-3 to TRBJ1-1, with D possibly being TRBD1 (6 bases). The V end lost 5 bases, the J end lost 2 bases, and 15 bases lay between the germline ends. The germline V gene has CDR1 SGHTA and CDR2 FQGTGA. This CDR3 is 15 amino acids long. For the CDR3, the DNA is TGTGCCAGCAGCCTAGGGGGGGGGCGAAACACTGAAGCTTTCTTT. Its protein product is CASSLGGGRNTEAFF.

This clonotype was counted between two and nine times. The chain is built from TRBV27 and TRBJ2-5; D uncertain. CDR3 length: 13 amino acids. Trimming left V 4 bases short and J 5 bases short, with 11 bases between. Germline V gene lookup returns CDR1 MNHEY and CDR2 SMNVEV (reference sequence). The CDR3 DNA follows: TGTGCCAGCAGTTCCCCACGTCGGGAGACCCAGTACTTC. Translating gives CASSSPRRETQYF.

This chain links TRBV12-3 or TRBV12-4 with TRBJ2-1; 14 bases map to TRBD2. This CDR3 has 16 residues. J was trimmed by 11 bases and V by 6 bases; bases with no gene match: 12. The CDR3, as DNA: TGTGCCAGCAGAGAAGGGGGACTAGCGGGAGTGGGTAAGCAGTTCTTC. Translation gives CASREGGLAGVGKQFF.

This clonotype was counted only a few times. The J gene is TRBJ2-7, the V gene TRBV12-3 or TRBV12-4; no clear D. Trimming removed 4 bases from V and 2 bases from J, with 9 bases in between. The length of the CDR3 is 13 residues. CDR3 loop: CASSSGRPYEQYF. DNA of the CDR3: TGTGCCAGCAGTTCCGGACGGCCCTACGAGCAGTACTTC.

This clonotype has a handful of counts. This CDR3 is CASSSGTSGQETQYF. The CDR3 nucleotides read TGCGCCAGCAGTTCAGGGACTAGCGGCCAAGAGACCCAGTACTTC. The genes are TRBV5-1 and TRBJ2-5; 11 bases match TRBD2. The CDR3 length is 15 residues. Germline V CDR1 and CDR2: SGHRS, YFSETQ. The V segment lost 5 bases and the J segment 1 base; nucleotides outside the gene matches: 4.

This clonotype was picked up a small number of times. This sequence joins TRBV4-1 and TRBJ2-3; the D gene is possibly TRBD2 (6 bases). The CDR3 covers 11 residues. CDR1 MGHRA and CDR2 YSYEKL come from the germline V gene. The V end was cut by 4 bases, the J end by 10 bases, with 9 bases between. The CDR3 DNA follows: TGCGCCAGCAGCCCGGGGGTTTCGCAGTATTTT. Translating it yields CASSPGVSQYF.

This clonotype was counted a few times. The chain is built from TRBV6-5 and TRBJ2-4; 7 bases align to TRBD2. Losses at the gene ends were 2 bases for V and 5 bases for J; bases not matched to a gene: 12. CDR3 size: 17 residues. Germline-derived CDR1 and CDR2 are MNHEY and SVGAGI. Written as DNA, the CDR3 is TGTGCCAGCAGTTACGGGGAGGGAAGCGGGAATCAAAACATTCAGTACTTC. Its translation is CASSYGEGSGNQNIQYF.

The V gene is TRBV5-1, the J gene TRBJ2-2; D call uncertain. Per germline, CDR1 SGHRS and CDR2 YFSETQ. The CDR3 has 13 residues. Deletions cut 9 bases from V and 7 bases from J, with 16 bases between. Here the CDR3 DNA reads TGCGCCACCCGCTTGACAACCGACGGGGAGCTGTTTTTT. This encodes CATRLTTDGELFF.

The chain combines TRBV20-1 with TRBJ2-5, with no clear D. This CDR3 has 15 amino acids. Germline V gene sequence: CDR1 DFQATT, CDR2 SNEGSKA (reference sequence). Trimming shortened V by 1 base and J by 0 bases, and 12 bases separated the two germline ends. The CDR3 reads CSARGAYTYQETQYF. The DNA of the CDR3 is TGCAGTGCTAGAGGGGCCTACACGTACCAAGAGACCCAGTACTTC.

This clonotype was observed at least ten times. The chain employs TRBV20-1 and TRBJ2-3; TRBD1 aligns across 9 bases. The germline gives CDR1 DFQATT, CDR2 SNEGSKA (reference sequence). There are 15 residues in the CDR3. Trimming cost V 1 base and J 5 bases; bases outside gene matches: 7. The CDR3, as DNA: TGCAGTGCTAGAGTGGTGGGGACAGGGAGAGATACGCAGTATTTT. As protein: CSARVVGTGRDTQYF.

This clonotype turned up a few times. In DNA form, the CDR3 reads TGTGCCATCAGTGAGTCCGGGGGGATTAGCACAGATACGCAGTATTTT. This translates into CAISESGGISTDTQYF. This chain links TRBV10-3 with TRBJ2-3; 7 bases align to TRBD2. J lost 0 bases, V lost 0 bases, and 3 bases had no gene match. There are 16 residues in the CDR3. CDR1 ENHRY and CDR2 SYGVKD come from the germline V gene.

This chain links TRBV10-3 with TRBJ2-7, with D possibly TRBD2 on 6 matching bases. CDR3 length: 14 residues. In germline, CDR1 is ENHRY, CDR2 SYGVKD. V was trimmed by 6 bases and J by 3 bases, leaving 15 bases between them. In DNA, the CDR3 is TGTGCCATCAGCCCGGGACTCCGAGACTACGAGCAGTACTTC. Its translation is CAISPGLRDYEQYF.

The chain combines TRBV7-8 with TRBJ1-6; D not certain. Trimming removed 0 bases from V and 14 bases from J, with 11 bases in between. Germline CDR1 is SGHVS and CDR2 is FQNEAQ. The CDR3 has 13 residues. DNA of the CDR3: TGTGCCAGCAGCTTAGCCGACCCTCGGGCCCTCCACTTT. Its protein is CASSLADPRALHF.

At least ten counts were recorded for this clonotype. This rearrangement joins TRBV4-2 to TRBJ2-1; D gene unclear. V gave up 0 bases and J gave up 9 bases, with 12 bases separating them. CDR3 size: 14 residues. CDR1 and CDR2 (germline): LGHNA, YNFKEQ. The CDR3 DNA reads TGTGCCAGCAGCCAAGATGGCCCTCTCGGTGAGCAGTTCTTC. Its protein is CASSQDGPLGEQFF.